These T cell receptor beta chains were read from a single sample in a study of shared clonotypes between healthy human individuals. Clones were read by immunoSEQ multiplex PCR, and TCRdb kept only the in-frame ones, dropping some. The sample includes 300,000 to 400,000 clones, about 73% of them seen just once. Sequenced material: memory CD4+ T cells sorted from blood. The receptors shown here come from a man aged 25 to 45 in good health. Each CDR3 is given with its conserved first and last residue. D genes are given only for firm matches. Clone size is given for some rows only: seen once, a few or many times, or a class if the clone is expanded.

D gene	J gene	V gene	clone size	CDR3 DNA	CDR3 protein
TRBD2	TRBJ2-7	TRBV27	-	TGTGCCAGCAGCTTACCTAGCGGGAGGCCCCACGAGCAGTACTTC	CASSLPSGRPHEQYF
-	TRBJ1-3	TRBV18	-	TGTGCCAGCTCACCAAGCGGGGGGCGAGGTGGAAACACCATATATTTT	CASSPSGGRGGNTIYF
-	TRBJ1-5	TRBV10-2	-	TGCGCCAGCAGTGCCAGCCCGGGGAGCAATCAGCCCCAGCATTTT	CASSASPGSNQPQHF
-	TRBJ2-1	TRBV19	-	TGTGCCAGTAGTCCTTTCTCACCGGTTATCTCCTACAATGAGCAGTTCTTC	CASSPFSPVISYNEQFF
-	TRBJ2-2	TRBV25-1	-	TGTGCCAGCAGAAAACAGGGTTCCACCGGGGAGCTGTTTTTT	CASRKQGSTGELFF
TRBD1	TRBJ2-7	TRBV28	few	TGTGCCAGCAGTGGCCTGTGGGACAGGGTAGGTCCATCCTACGAGCAGTACTTC	CASSGLWDRVGPSYEQYF
-	TRBJ2-5	TRBV7-2	-	TGTGCCAGCAGCTTAGAAGGGGGCCAAGAGACCCAGTACTTC	CASSLEGGQETQYF
-	TRBJ1-4	TRBV28	-	TGTGCCAGCAGTTTAGCGGGGGCTAATGAAAAACTGTTTTTT	CASSLAGANEKLFF
-	TRBJ2-2	TRBV19	-	TGTGCCAGCATGATTACATACACCGGGGAGCTGTTTTTT	CASMITYTGELFF
TRBD2	TRBJ2-1	TRBV9	-	TGTGCCAGCAGCGAGCGGACTAGCGGGACATACAATGAGCAGTTCTTC	CASSERTSGTYNEQFF
-	TRBJ2-3	TRBV9	-	TGTGCCAGCAGCGCCCGGACCGGGGCAGATACGCAGTATTTT	CASSARTGADTQYF
-	TRBJ2-2	TRBV7-2	-	TGTGCCAGCAGCCTTCGGATGAACACCGGGGAGCTGTTTTTT	CASSLRMNTGELFF
-	TRBJ1-4	TRBV19	once	TGTGCCAGTAGTTCGCAGAGGTGGGACGAAAAACTGTTTTTT	CASSSQRWDEKLFF
-	TRBJ2-3	TRBV2	-	TGTGCCAGCAGGATGGCCGGATCTAGCACAGATACGCAGTATTTT	CASRMAGSSTDTQYF
TRBD1	TRBJ2-1	TRBV28	-	TGTGCCAGTAGAACAGGGGGCGCGATAGATGAGCAGTTCTTC	CASRTGGAIDEQFF
-	TRBJ2-5	TRBV2	-	TGTGCCAGCAGTGCGGACCATCAAGAGACCCAGTACTTC	CASSADHQETQYF
TRBD1	TRBJ2-3	TRBV19	-	TGTGCCAGTAGTATAGGGACAGGGGGCACAGATACGCAGTATTTT	CASSIGTGGTDTQYF
TRBD2	TRBJ2-1	TRBV7-2	-	TGTGCCAGCAGCTCGGGCGGGAGGGCCAGGTCGGCCTACAATGAGCAGTTCTTC	CASSSGGRARSAYNEQFF
TRBD2	TRBJ2-7	TRBV7-9	-	TGTGCCAGCAGCTCAGGGCGGAGGGGGCTAGCGGGAGGAAAGTACGAGCAGTACTTC	CASSSGRRGLAGGKYEQYF
TRBD1	TRBJ2-7	TRBV7-9	-	TGTGCCAGCAGCCTTAGGGGGCTGGAAGAGAACGAGCAGTACTTC	CASSLRGLEENEQYF
-	TRBJ1-6	TRBV7-9	-	TGTGCCAGCAGCTTAGTCGGCAGAAATTCACCCCTCCACTTT	CASSLVGRNSPLHF
TRBD2	TRBJ2-7	TRBV6-5	-	TGTGCCAGCACCCGTAGCGGGAGCCCCCACGAGCAGTACTTC	CASTRSGSPHEQYF
-	TRBJ1-4	TRBV5-1	-	TGCGCCAGCAGCCTGGACGGGGCAACTACTGAAAAACTGTTTTTT	CASSLDGATTEKLFF
TRBD1	TRBJ2-5	TRBV11-2	few	TGTGCCAGCAGCCCGCTAGGGACAGGGGGCCAAGAGACCCAGTACTTC	CASSPLGTGGQETQYF
TRBD1	TRBJ1-1	TRBV6-5	-	TGTGCCAGCAGCCCACCCGGACAGGGGGGCGAAGCTTTCTTT	CASSPPGQGGEAFF
-	TRBJ2-7	TRBV7-3	once	TGTGCCAGCAGCTTAGGCCCAGGACGGAGCTCCTACGAGCAGTACTTC	CASSLGPGRSSYEQYF
TRBD1	TRBJ2-5	TRBV5-1	few	TGCGCCAGCAGCTTGTCAGGGGGTAAAGAGACCCAGTACTTC	CASSLSGGKETQYF
TRBD1	TRBJ1-1	TRBV9	-	TGTGCCAGCAGCGTAGATCCGACAGGGGTGAACACTGAAGCTTTCTTT	CASSVDPTGVNTEAFF
-	TRBJ1-1	TRBV2	few	TGTGCCAGCAGTAAGAACACTGAAGCTTTCTTT	CASSKNTEAFF
-	TRBJ2-5	TRBV7-9	-	TGTGCCAGCAGCCCGACGGGCCAAGAGACCCAGTACTTC	CASSPTGQETQYF
TRBD1	TRBJ2-7	TRBV11-1	-	TGTGCCAGCAGCCACCTGGACAGGGGATCCTACGAGCAGTACTTC	CASSHLDRGSYEQYF
-	TRBJ2-7	TRBV19	-	TGTGCCAGTAGCAGAAGGGGAGTCAGCTACGAGCAGTACTTC	CASSRRGVSYEQYF
-	TRBJ1-2	TRBV25-1	once	TGTGCCAGCAGTGAATGGGTCAGCCCCTATGGCTACACCTTC	CASSEWVSPYGYTF
-	TRBJ2-5	TRBV30	few	TGTGCCTGGAGTGTTTTTGGCAGAGAGTACCAAGAGACCCAGTACTTC	CAWSVFGREYQETQYF
-	TRBJ1-1	TRBV18	once	TGTGCCAGCTCACCGGGGGGATCCACTGAAGCTTTCTTT	CASSPGGSTEAFF
TRBD1	TRBJ2-1	TRBV7-9	few	TGTGCCAGCAGCTTATTCGGGACAGGTATCTCAGAGGAGCAGTTCTTC	CASSLFGTGISEEQFF
TRBD1	TRBJ2-1	TRBV5-1	few	TGCGCCAGCAGCCTGGGGACAGGGGTCATCAATGAGCAGTTCTTC	CASSLGTGVINEQFF
TRBD1	TRBJ2-5	TRBV5-1	-	TGCGCCAGCAGCTTCGGGACAGGGCTGGAGACCCAGTACTTC	CASSFGTGLETQYF
TRBD1	TRBJ2-7	TRBV11-3	-	TGTGCCAGCAGCCTCGGGACAGTCTACGAGCAGTACTTC	CASSLGTVYEQYF
-	TRBJ2-3	TRBV7-3	-	TGTGCCAGCAGCTTAACGTCCAGAAGGGGGGATACGCAGTATTTT	CASSLTSRRGDTQYF
TRBD2	TRBJ2-7	TRBV28	-	TGTGCCAGCAGTTCAACGGGACTAGCGGGAGTGACATCCTCCTACGAGCAGTACTTC	CASSSTGLAGVTSSYEQYF
-	TRBJ1-5	TRBV25-1	few	TGTGCCAGCAGTGACAGGGCTGGTCAGCCCCAGCATTTT	CASSDRAGQPQHF
-	TRBJ2-3	TRBV28	-	TGTGCCAGCGGTCGACAGGGCACAGATACGCAGTATTTT	CASGRQGTDTQYF
-	TRBJ2-2	TRBV6-1	-	TGTGCCAGCAACCCCGGGGCCGGAGGTACCGGGGAGCTGTTTTTT	CASNPGAGGTGELFF
-	TRBJ2-5	TRBV5-1	-	TGCGCCAGCAGCCTCGGTCTTGTCGATGGGGAAGAGACCCAGTACTTC	CASSLGLVDGEETQYF
TRBD2	TRBJ2-1	TRBV5-6	-	TGTGCCAGCAGCTTTACGGTCACTAGCGGGGTTGATGAGCAGTTCTTC	CASSFTVTSGVDEQFF
-	TRBJ1-1	TRBV19	once	TGTGCCAGTAGTCCCCATAACGGCCCGGGCGGAGAAGCTTTCTTT	CASSPHNGPGGEAFF
TRBD1	TRBJ2-1	TRBV6-5	-	TGTGCCAGCAGTTCAGGCCGGACAGGCCGCTACAATGAGCAGTTCTTC	CASSSGRTGRYNEQFF
TRBD2	TRBJ2-3	TRBV5-8	-	TGTGCCAGCAGCTTGGGACTAGCGGGAGTCATATATACGCAGTATTTT	CASSLGLAGVIYTQYF
-	TRBJ2-1	TRBV5-4	-	TGTGCCAGCAGCCGAGGACCCAAAATGTCCAACAATGAGCAGTTCTTC	CASSRGPKMSNNEQFF
-	TRBJ2-2	TRBV5-1	-	TGCGCCAGCAGCTTGGCGACAGTTGGGAGAGGGACCGGGGAGCTGTTTTTT	CASSLATVGRGTGELFF
-	TRBJ1-6	TRBV7-2	-	TGTGCCAGCAGCCCGGAGGGGGGACTTACTAATTCACCCCTCCACTTT	CASSPEGGLTNSPLHF
TRBD1	TRBJ2-7	TRBV5-1	few	TGCGCCAGGAGGGACAGGGGGGCCGTCTCCTACGAGCAGTACTTC	CARRDRGAVSYEQYF
TRBD2	TRBJ2-5	TRBV4-1	once	TGCGCCAGCAGCCCGAGCCGTAGCGGGAGAGAGACCCAGTACTTC	CASSPSRSGRETQYF
-	TRBJ2-7	TRBV2	-	TGTGCCAGCGGTTTGACAGTTACCTACGAGCAGTACTTC	CASGLTVTYEQYF
-	TRBJ2-7	TRBV7-7	few	TGTGCTAGCGGTCCCAACGAATTCTCCTACGAGCAGTACTTC	CASGPNEFSYEQYF
TRBD2	TRBJ2-2	TRBV7-2	-	TGTGCCAGCAGCCCACAAAGCGGGAGAGACACCGGGGAGCTGTTTTTT	CASSPQSGRDTGELFF
-	TRBJ2-3	TRBV6-5	few	TGTGCCAGCAGCCTCAGCGGGTACTACACAGATACGCAGTATTTT	CASSLSGYYTDTQYF
-	TRBJ2-7	TRBV6-5	-	TGTGCCAGCAGGCAACCCGGGACACATTACGAGCAGTACTTC	CASRQPGTHYEQYF
-	TRBJ2-7	TRBV28	-	TGTGCCAGCAGTCTGAACGAGCGGGTCTTAAAGTACGAGCAGTACTTC	CASSLNERVLKYEQYF